The clone carrying this T cell receptor beta chain was counted only a few times. These data originate in a study of blood T cell repertoires in COVID-19. Study-level background: COVID-19 samples, acute and convalescent, were from the United States, Italy and Spain. T cells, B-cell-depleted T cells, or PBMCs supplied cDNA or gDNA.

Looked up from germline, CDR1 is ENHRY and CDR2 is SYGVKD. The CDR3 runs 16 residues. Trimming took 0 bases from V and 5 from J, leaving 15 bases between them. Per the authors' pipeline: Amplified reference gene primers provided the basis for estimating nucleated cell counts. Some clones are missing from TCRdb's copy, which holds only in-frame ones; the method was immunoSEQ multiplex PCR. V and J calls and clone size are as listed in that table; D and trimming were resolved from the DNA. The sample lists 180,000 or so clones, approximately 80% seen once, with roughly 8.7% in the top ten. This chain connects TRBV10-3 to TRBJ2-3; TRBD1 might be the D (6 bases). Sequencing was performed on peripheral blood. This clonotype was sampled from a woman aged 50 to 60 with active or convalescent COVID-19. CDR3 residues: CAISESTGLRKDTQYF. The CDR3 DNA follows: TGTGCCATCAGTGAGTCAACAGGGTTGAGAAAAGATACGCAGTATTTT.